This TCR beta chain was retrieved from a study of regulatory T cells in long-lasting Graves disease. This clonotype has at least ten counts. This CDR3 is 14 amino acids long. Trimming shortened V by 4 bases and J by 1 base, and 11 bases separated the two germline ends. The germline gives CDR1 SGHRS, CDR2 YFSETQ. According to the study, TCR beta libraries were built with iRepertoire HTBI primers and CDR3-region Arm-PCR. TCRdb reprocessed the multiplex PCR reads with MiXCR, giving one entry per CDR3 protein. The sample shows hundreds of thousands of distinct CDR3 sequences, about 13% of them seen only once. Time point: newly diagnosed GD, antithyroid drugs for less than 3 months. The TCR library was prepared using RNA isolated from PBMCs. This sample was also put to use in a study of T cells in Graves' hyperthyroidism and ophthalmopathy. That source reports: Most clonotypes expanded in thyroid above 0.001 were likewise present in blood.

This clonotype was sampled from a young man with Graves disease. The sequencing here drew on peripheral blood mononuclear cells (PBMCs), taken at new diagnosis, from a patient treated with antithyroid drugs. The chain carries TRBV5-1 and TRBJ1-1, with a tentative D call TRBD1 (5 bases). In nucleotides, the CDR3 is TGCGCCAGCAGCGTGGGGACGGAGAACACTGAAGCTTTCTTT. Its protein product is CASSVGTENTEAFF.